These T cell receptor beta chains were read from a single sample in a study of blood T cell repertoires in COVID-19. Profiled with immunoSEQ multiplex PCR; TCRdb holds only in-frame clones, not every one. In the table there are 45,000 to 60,000 clones, just under 80% of which are singletons. Sequencing was carried out using peripheral blood. The receptors originated from a human donor with active or convalescent COVID-19. The donor label of this sample is uncertain. Both conserved end residues are part of each CDR3. Fields, in order: J gene, clone size, V gene, D gene, CDR3 DNA, CDR3 protein. A D gene is named only where the DNA matches it firmly. Some rows mark clone size as missing; the rest say once, few, many or name a class of expanded clone.

j_gene: TRBJ2-1
abundance: .
v_gene: TRBV14
d_gene: TRBD2
CDR3nt: TGTGCCAGCAGCCAAGGTAGCCGGGGGGGCAATGAGCAGTTCTTC
CDR3aa: CASSQGSRGGNEQFF

j_gene: TRBJ2-7
abundance: .
v_gene: TRBV11-2
d_gene: TRBD1
CDR3nt: TGTGCCAGCAGCTTAATAATTGGACAGGCGTACGAGCAGTACTTC
CDR3aa: CASSLIIGQAYEQYF

j_gene: TRBJ2-7
abundance: .
v_gene: TRBV19
d_gene: TRBD1
CDR3nt: TGTGCCAGTAGTATGGAAAGGGGGCCTGACGAGCAGTACTTC
CDR3aa: CASSMERGPDEQYF

j_gene: TRBJ1-2
abundance: .
v_gene: TRBV30
d_gene: .
CDR3nt: TGTGCCTGGAGTGTTAGGAGCGTTCCTAACTATGGCTACACCTTC
CDR3aa: CAWSVRSVPNYGYTF

j_gene: TRBJ1-2
abundance: .
v_gene: TRBV27
d_gene: TRBD1
CDR3nt: TGTGCCAGCAGTTTAGAACAGGGGGTAATCTATGGCTACACCTTC
CDR3aa: CASSLEQGVIYGYTF

j_gene: TRBJ1-3
abundance: .
v_gene: TRBV5-6
d_gene: .
CDR3nt: TGTGCCAGCAGCTTGAAGACTGGAAGAAACACCATATATTTT
CDR3aa: CASSLKTGRNTIYF

j_gene: TRBJ1-6
abundance: .
v_gene: TRBV28
d_gene: TRBD1
CDR3nt: TGTGCCAGCAGCCAGACAGGGTACAATTCACCCCTCCACTTT
CDR3aa: CASSQTGYNSPLHF

j_gene: TRBJ1-1
abundance: .
v_gene: TRBV6-5
d_gene: .
CDR3nt: TGTGCCAGCAGGATCTTACAGGGAATTGGAACTGAAGCTTTCTTT
CDR3aa: CASRILQGIGTEAFF

j_gene: TRBJ2-4
abundance: .
v_gene: TRBV5-1
d_gene: TRBD1
CDR3nt: TGCGCCAGCAGCTCGGGACAGGGGACGCGGGGCAAAAACATTCAGTACTTC
CDR3aa: CASSSGQGTRGKNIQYF

j_gene: TRBJ2-7
abundance: .
v_gene: TRBV29-1
d_gene: TRBD1
CDR3nt: TGCAGCGTAGTAACAGGGGGCGGGATGTACGAGCAGTACTTC
CDR3aa: CSVVTGGGMYEQYF

j_gene: TRBJ1-6
abundance: few
v_gene: TRBV2
d_gene: .
CDR3nt: TGTGCCAGCAGTGAAGAGGGAGGGCTAGGGTCACCCCTCCACTTT
CDR3aa: CASSEEGGLGSPLHF

j_gene: TRBJ2-1
abundance: .
v_gene: TRBV6-2/TRBV6-3
d_gene: .
CDR3nt: TGTGCCAGCAGTCCGGTTCGAGACTACAATGAGCAGTTCTTC
CDR3aa: CASSPVRDYNEQFF

j_gene: TRBJ2-7
abundance: .
v_gene: TRBV24-1
d_gene: .
CDR3nt: TGTGCCACCGCCGGGACAAACTACGAGCAGTACTTC
CDR3aa: CATAGTNYEQYF

j_gene: TRBJ1-5
abundance: .
v_gene: TRBV19
d_gene: .
CDR3nt: TGTGCCAGTAGCCGACGGGTCAATCAGCCCCAGCATTTT
CDR3aa: CASSRRVNQPQHF

j_gene: TRBJ1-6
abundance: .
v_gene: TRBV5-1
d_gene: TRBD1
CDR3nt: TGCGCCAGCAGCATGTCGGGACAGTACATTGACTCACCCCTCCACTTT
CDR3aa: CASSMSGQYIDSPLHF

j_gene: TRBJ1-2
abundance: .
v_gene: TRBV7-9
d_gene: .
CDR3nt: TGTGCCAGCAGCTTAGGACAGGTGGGCTATGGCTACACCTTC
CDR3aa: CASSLGQVGYGYTF

j_gene: TRBJ2-7
abundance: .
v_gene: TRBV7-8
d_gene: .
CDR3nt: TGTGCCAGCATCCTAGGGGCAGGTTGGGGCCACGAGCAGTACTTC
CDR3aa: CASILGAGWGHEQYF

j_gene: TRBJ1-6
abundance: .
v_gene: TRBV19
d_gene: TRBD1
CDR3nt: TGTGCCAGTAGTATTGGGGACAGGGCCAATTCACCCCTCCACTTT
CDR3aa: CASSIGDRANSPLHF

j_gene: TRBJ1-4
abundance: .
v_gene: TRBV4-2
d_gene: .
CDR3nt: TGTGCCAGCAGCCAAGAGATTTCAGGGTCGAAGAATGAAAAACTGTTTTTT
CDR3aa: CASSQEISGSKNEKLFF

j_gene: TRBJ2-3
abundance: .
v_gene: TRBV7-3
d_gene: .
CDR3nt: TGTGCCAGCAGCTTAATGGGGGCCAGCGCAGATACGCAGTATTTT
CDR3aa: CASSLMGASADTQYF

j_gene: TRBJ1-2
abundance: .
v_gene: TRBV5-1
d_gene: .
CDR3nt: TGCGCCAGCAGCTTGACTATGGCGGGTAACTATGGCTACACCTTC
CDR3aa: CASSLTMAGNYGYTF

j_gene: TRBJ1-2
abundance: .
v_gene: TRBV24-1
d_gene: TRBD1
CDR3nt: TGTGCCACCAGTGATCGGACAGGGGTTGATGGCTACACCTTC
CDR3aa: CATSDRTGVDGYTF

j_gene: TRBJ1-4
abundance: .
v_gene: TRBV28
d_gene: .
CDR3nt: TGTGCCAGCAGTTGGGAGGGCGGCGGAAAACTGTTTTTT
CDR3aa: CASSWEGGGKLFF

j_gene: TRBJ1-4
abundance: .
v_gene: TRBV4-2
d_gene: .
CDR3nt: TGTGCCAGCAGCCACCGTCTGATGGTGGGCCTCACTGCAACTAATGAAAAACTGTTTTTT
CDR3aa: CASSHRLMVGLTATNEKLFF

j_gene: TRBJ2-6
abundance: few
v_gene: TRBV6-5
d_gene: TRBD1
CDR3nt: TGTGCCAGCAGTTATTCCGGACAGGCTCGGGCCAACGTCCTGACTTTC
CDR3aa: CASSYSGQARANVLTF

j_gene: TRBJ2-2
abundance: .
v_gene: TRBV7-3
d_gene: TRBD2
CDR3nt: TGTGCCAGCAGCCCCGTCGGACTAGCGGGAGGGCCGGGCACCGGGGAGCTGTTTTTT
CDR3aa: CASSPVGLAGGPGTGELFF

j_gene: TRBJ2-4
abundance: .
v_gene: TRBV11-2
d_gene: TRBD1
CDR3nt: TGTGCCAGCAGGAGGGGGCGCGGGAACATTCAGTACTTC
CDR3aa: CASRRGRGNIQYF

j_gene: TRBJ1-2
abundance: once
v_gene: TRBV5-1
d_gene: .
CDR3nt: TGCGCCAGCACTCCGGAGGGGGGGGTGCACTATGGCTACACCTTC
CDR3aa: CASTPEGGVHYGYTF

j_gene: TRBJ2-2
abundance: .
v_gene: TRBV9
d_gene: .
CDR3nt: TGTGCCAGCAGCGTAGGAGGGTATAACACCGGGGAGCTGTTTTTT
CDR3aa: CASSVGGYNTGELFF

j_gene: TRBJ2-7
abundance: .
v_gene: TRBV24-1
d_gene: .
CDR3nt: TGTGCCACCAGTGGGGCAGGCTCTTTGTCCTACGAGCAGTACTTC
CDR3aa: CATSGAGSLSYEQYF

j_gene: TRBJ2-7
abundance: few
v_gene: TRBV7-8
d_gene: TRBD1
CDR3nt: TGTGCCAGCAGAGAACAGGGGGAGCAGTACTTC
CDR3aa: CASREQGEQYF

j_gene: TRBJ2-3
abundance: .
v_gene: TRBV7-3
d_gene: TRBD1
CDR3nt: TGTGCCAGCAGCTTAAGCGTCAGGGGGAGCACAGATACGCAGTATTTT
CDR3aa: CASSLSVRGSTDTQYF

j_gene: TRBJ2-1
abundance: few
v_gene: TRBV7-9
d_gene: TRBD2
CDR3nt: TGTGCCAGCAGCTTAAAGGCCCGGATCGCGGGACTAGCAAATGAGCAGTTCTTC
CDR3aa: CASSLKARIAGLANEQFF

j_gene: TRBJ2-1
abundance: .
v_gene: TRBV7-3
d_gene: TRBD2
CDR3nt: TGTGCCAGCAGCCCCTACCTTAGCGGGGAGCAGTTCTTC
CDR3aa: CASSPYLSGEQFF

j_gene: TRBJ2-1
abundance: once
v_gene: TRBV19
d_gene: .
CDR3nt: TGTGCCAGTAGTAGAGGGAAGCCGGCCAATGAGCAGTTCTTC
CDR3aa: CASSRGKPANEQFF

j_gene: TRBJ1-2
abundance: .
v_gene: TRBV19
d_gene: .
CDR3nt: TGTGCCAGTAGTATTGCGGGATTCTATGGCTACACCTTC
CDR3aa: CASSIAGFYGYTF

j_gene: TRBJ1-5
abundance: .
v_gene: TRBV19
d_gene: .
CDR3nt: TGTGCCAGTAGATCACTTGGAGGTTGGGGCAATCAGCCCCAGCATTTT
CDR3aa: CASRSLGGWGNQPQHF

j_gene: TRBJ2-1
abundance: once
v_gene: TRBV5-6
d_gene: .
CDR3nt: TGTGCCAGCAGCTTTTCCAGGCTGAGCTCCTACAATGAGCAGTTCTTC
CDR3aa: CASSFSRLSSYNEQFF

j_gene: TRBJ1-3
abundance: .
v_gene: TRBV9
d_gene: .
CDR3nt: TGTGCCAGCAGCCCCGACTCTTCTGGAAACACCATATATTTT
CDR3aa: CASSPDSSGNTIYF

j_gene: TRBJ2-7
abundance: .
v_gene: TRBV6-5
d_gene: TRBD2
CDR3nt: TGTGCCAGCAGAGCTACCGGGACTAGCGGGTACGAGCAGTACTTC
CDR3aa: CASRATGTSGYEQYF

j_gene: TRBJ2-7
abundance: .
v_gene: TRBV28
d_gene: .
CDR3nt: TGTGCCAGCAGCTCCGGAGTCTATGAGCAGTACTTC
CDR3aa: CASSSGVYEQYF

j_gene: TRBJ2-1
abundance: .
v_gene: TRBV11-3
d_gene: TRBD2
CDR3nt: TGTGCCAGCAGCTTAGAATCGGGACTAGCGGGAGGGCCCCACTATGAGCAGTTCTTC
CDR3aa: CASSLESGLAGGPHYEQFF

j_gene: TRBJ2-3
abundance: .
v_gene: TRBV24-1
d_gene: TRBD1
CDR3nt: TGTGCCACCAGTGATCCGGGACAGCAAACAGATACGCAGTATTTT
CDR3aa: CATSDPGQQTDTQYF

j_gene: TRBJ1-2
abundance: .
v_gene: TRBV19
d_gene: .
CDR3nt: TGTGCCAGGGGGGCAGAGGATTATGGCTACACCTTC
CDR3aa: CARGAEDYGYTF

j_gene: TRBJ2-7
abundance: .
v_gene: TRBV19
d_gene: TRBD2
CDR3nt: TGTGCCAGTAGTGGGTCGGGAGGACCCTACGAGCAGTACTTC
CDR3aa: CASSGSGGPYEQYF

j_gene: TRBJ2-7
abundance: .
v_gene: TRBV4-2
d_gene: .
CDR3nt: TGTGCCAGCAGCCAAGATCAGGTAAACCCCTACGAGCAGTACTTC
CDR3aa: CASSQDQVNPYEQYF

j_gene: TRBJ1-2
abundance: .
v_gene: TRBV25-1
d_gene: .
CDR3nt: TGTGCCAGCAGTGAATATTACCAGGGAGGAAACTATGGCTACACCTTC
CDR3aa: CASSEYYQGGNYGYTF

j_gene: TRBJ2-2
abundance: .
v_gene: TRBV29-1
d_gene: TRBD1
CDR3nt: TGCAGCGTCAGCAGGGGGCGCAACACCGGGGAGCTGTTTTTT
CDR3aa: CSVSRGRNTGELFF

j_gene: TRBJ1-3
abundance: .
v_gene: TRBV20-1
d_gene: .
CDR3nt: TGCAGTGCTAGTGCCCCCGAAGGCGCAGGTTTATCTGGAAACACCATATATTTT
CDR3aa: CSASAPEGAGLSGNTIYF

j_gene: TRBJ1-3
abundance: .
v_gene: TRBV9
d_gene: .
CDR3nt: TGTGCCAGCAGCGTAGCTCAGGGGAACACCATATATTTT
CDR3aa: CASSVAQGNTIYF

j_gene: TRBJ2-6
abundance: .
v_gene: TRBV11-2
d_gene: .
CDR3nt: TGTGCCAGCAGCTTACAGGGTTCAACTGGGGCCAACGTCCTGACTTTC
CDR3aa: CASSLQGSTGANVLTF